This paragraph covers one TCR beta chain sequence. Its antigen is not known. This specimen belongs to a study of graft-versus-host responses after intestinal transplantation. Across the study: Grafts that recipients had were multivisceral, liver-intestinal, or isolated intestinal transplants. The study, taken as a whole, reports: GvH clones surfaced in recipient marrow, some emerging earlier in ileum or blood. Peak circulating GvH clone levels tracked with early post-transplant HvG declines. The presence of high graft-versus-host to host-versus-graft clonal ratios in allografts characterized patients with graft-donor T cell macrochimerism.

Sequenced by immunoSEQ multiplex PCR; TCRdb stores in-frame clones only, minus some. The table includes some 110,000 clones, approximately 90% detected once. V trimming: 5 bases; J trimming: 2 bases; junction bases outside the gene matches: 8. Germline CDR1 and CDR2: SGHAT and FQNNGV. CDR3 size: 16 residues. The chain employs TRBV11-2 and TRBJ2-3; 9 nucleotides align to TRBD2. This sample comprised unstimulated CD4+ T cells sorted from spleen or lymph node cells, obtained before intestinal transplant. This sequence was found in a human donor who received an intestinal transplant. CDR3 residues: CASSVQPGLATDTQYF. CDR3 sequence (DNA): TGTGCCAGCAGCGTACAACCGGGACTAGCCACAGATACGCAGTATTTT.